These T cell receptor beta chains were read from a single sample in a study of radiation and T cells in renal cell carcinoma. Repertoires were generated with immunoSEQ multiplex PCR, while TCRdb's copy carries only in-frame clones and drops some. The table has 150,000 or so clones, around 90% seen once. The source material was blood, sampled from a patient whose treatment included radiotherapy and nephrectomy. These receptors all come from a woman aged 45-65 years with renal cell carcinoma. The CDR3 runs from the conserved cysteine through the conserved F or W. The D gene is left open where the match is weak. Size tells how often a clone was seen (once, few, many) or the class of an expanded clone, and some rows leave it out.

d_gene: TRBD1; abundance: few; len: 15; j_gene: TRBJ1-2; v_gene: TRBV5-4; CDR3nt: TGTGCCAGCAGCGGCGGACAGGGTTTTTCATTTGGCTACACCTTC; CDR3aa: CASSGGQGFSFGYTF
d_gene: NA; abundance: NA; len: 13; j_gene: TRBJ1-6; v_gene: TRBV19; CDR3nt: TGTGCCAGTAGTTCGGGACCCGTCGCCCCCCTCCACTTT; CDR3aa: CASSSGPVAPLHF
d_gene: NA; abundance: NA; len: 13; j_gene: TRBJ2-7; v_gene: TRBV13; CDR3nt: TGTGCCAGCAGCAGCATTTCAGGGGACGAGCAGTACTTC; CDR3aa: CASSSISGDEQYF
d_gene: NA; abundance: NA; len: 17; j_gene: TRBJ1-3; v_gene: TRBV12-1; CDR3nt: TGTGCCAGCAGCCTGCTTTGGGACGGAAGCTCTGGAAACACCATATATTTT; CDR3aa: CASSLLWDGSSGNTIYF
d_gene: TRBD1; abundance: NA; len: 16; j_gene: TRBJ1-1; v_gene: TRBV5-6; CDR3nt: TGTGCCAGCAGCTACAGGACAGGGGTACGGAACACTGAAGCTTTCTTT; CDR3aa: CASSYRTGVRNTEAFF
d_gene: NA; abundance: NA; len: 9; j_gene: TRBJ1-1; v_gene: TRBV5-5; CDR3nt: TGTGCCAGCAGCACCCTAGGCTTCTTT; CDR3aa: CASSTLGFF
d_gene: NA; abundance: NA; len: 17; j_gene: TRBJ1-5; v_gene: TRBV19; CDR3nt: TGTGCCAGTAGTATGGTTGCTAGCCCTCTTAGCAATCAGCCCCAGCATTTT; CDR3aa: CASSMVASPLSNQPQHF
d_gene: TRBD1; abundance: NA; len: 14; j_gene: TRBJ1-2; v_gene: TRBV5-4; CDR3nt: TGTGCCAGCAGCCAGAAAACAGGGGGCTATGGCTACACCTTC; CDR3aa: CASSQKTGGYGYTF
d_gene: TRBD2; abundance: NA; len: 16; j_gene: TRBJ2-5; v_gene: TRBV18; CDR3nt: TGTGCCAGCTCACAGCCAGGACTAGCGGTCTGGGAGACCCAGTACTTC; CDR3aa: CASSQPGLAVWETQYF
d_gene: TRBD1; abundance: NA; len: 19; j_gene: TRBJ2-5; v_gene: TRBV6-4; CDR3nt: TGTGCCAGCAGTGACCCCGAGGGGACAGGAGATCCGTACCAAGAGACCCAGTACTTC; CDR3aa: CASSDPEGTGDPYQETQYF
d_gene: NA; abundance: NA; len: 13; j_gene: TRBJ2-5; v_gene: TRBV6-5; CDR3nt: TGTGCCAGCGGGGACCTCCCGCAAGAGACCCAGTACTTC; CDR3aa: CASGDLPQETQYF
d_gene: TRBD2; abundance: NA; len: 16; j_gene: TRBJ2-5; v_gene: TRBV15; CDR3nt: TGTGCCACCAGAGTTAGCGGGGGGGCCTTCCAAGAGACCCAGTACTTC; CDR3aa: CATRVSGGAFQETQYF
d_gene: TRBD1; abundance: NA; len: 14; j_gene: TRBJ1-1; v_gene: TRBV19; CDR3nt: TGTGCCAGTAGACCGGGACAGGCCAACACTGAAGCTTTCTTT; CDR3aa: CASRPGQANTEAFF
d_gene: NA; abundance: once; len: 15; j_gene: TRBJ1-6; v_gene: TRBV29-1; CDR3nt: TGCAGCGTCCTGCGGGGTTGTTCCTATAATTCACCCCTCCACTTT; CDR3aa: CSVLRGCSYNSPLHF